The 5 T cell receptor beta chains presented below share a single source sample, sequenced in a study of human T cells and chemical hapten exposure. TCRdb reanalysed the 5' RACE reads using MiXCR and keeps one entry per CDR3 protein. The repertoire consists of about 120,000 distinct CDR3 sequences, with 15% to 20% occurring once and the leading ten covering about 3%. The study extracted total RNA from unfractionated whole blood. These receptors were taken from a human donor in good health.

The table lists this clonotype with many counts. The V gene is TRBV7-2, the J gene TRBJ1-3; tentatively, D is TRBD1 (6 bases). This CDR3 comprises 14 residues. Looked up from germline, CDR1 is SGHTA and CDR2 is FQGNSA. The V gene lost 2 bases and the J gene lost 4 bases, with 9 bases spanning the gap. CDR3 coding DNA: TGTGCCAGCAGCTTAAGGGGGTCCGGAAACACCATATATTTT. Amino acid sequence: CASSLRGSGNTIYF.

This clonotype was seen a few times. V gene TRBV5-1 combines with J gene TRBJ2-5, with D unclear. The CDR3 runs to 15 residues. CDR1 and CDR2 from the germline V gene are SGHRS and YFSETQ. The V gene lost 0 bases and the J gene lost 2 bases, with 11 bases spanning the gap. CDR3 sequence: CASSLVAGIQETQYF. For the CDR3, the DNA is TGCGCCAGCAGCTTGGTGGCAGGCATTCAAGAGACCCAGTACTTC.

This clonotype appeared once. The genes are TRBV28 and TRBJ2-1, with TRBD1 identical over 8 bases. The junction had 4 bases not matched to a gene; V was cut back by 6 bases and J by 0 bases. Germline V gene data show CDR1 as MDHEN and CDR2 as SYDVKM. This CDR3 is built from 15 residues. The CDR3 coding sequence is TGTGCCAGCAGGGGGACAGGCAGCTCCTACAATGAGCAGTTCTTC. It yields the protein CASRGTGSSYNEQFF.

Only a few counts were recorded for this clonotype. The J gene is TRBJ2-7, the V gene TRBV5-1, with 8 bases identical to TRBD1. V dropped 2 bases and J dropped 3; count of bases not matched to a gene: 13. From germline, CDR1 is SGHRS and CDR2 YFSETQ. The CDR3 extends over 17 amino acids. CDR3 DNA: TGCGCCAGCAGCTTTCGACCGGACAGGGAAATAAACTACGAGCAGTACTTC. Amino acid sequence: CASSFRPDREINYEQYF.

The chain couples TRBV10-3 to TRBJ2-3; D is undetermined. V was pared by 0 bases and J by 5 bases, with 3 bases between. From germline, CDR1 is ENHRY and CDR2 SYGVKD. CDR3 length: 12 residues. The CDR3 DNA follows: TGTGCCATCAGTGAGTCGGGAGATACGCAGTATTTT. It codes for CAISESGDTQYF.